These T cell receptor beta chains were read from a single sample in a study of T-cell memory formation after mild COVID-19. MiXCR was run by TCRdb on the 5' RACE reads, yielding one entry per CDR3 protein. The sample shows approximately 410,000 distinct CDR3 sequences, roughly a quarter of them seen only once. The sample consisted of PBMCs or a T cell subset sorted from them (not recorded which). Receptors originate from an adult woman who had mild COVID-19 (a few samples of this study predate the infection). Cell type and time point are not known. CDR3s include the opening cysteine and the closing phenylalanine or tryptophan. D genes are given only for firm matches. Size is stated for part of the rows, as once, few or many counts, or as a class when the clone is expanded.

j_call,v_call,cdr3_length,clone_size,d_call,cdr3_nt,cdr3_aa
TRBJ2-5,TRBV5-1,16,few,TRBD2,TGCGCCAGCAGAGACTATGGCCTAGCGGGAGAAGAGACCCAGTACTTC,CASRDYGLAGEETQYF
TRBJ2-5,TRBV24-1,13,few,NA,TGTGCCACCAGTGATTCCTACTTTGAGACCCAGTACTTC,CATSDSYFETQYF
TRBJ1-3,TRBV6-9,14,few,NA,TGTGCCAGCAGTCCCGCGTACTCTGGAAACACCATATATTTT,CASSPAYSGNTIYF
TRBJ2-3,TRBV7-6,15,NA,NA,TGTGCCAGCAGCTCTAGACTGGGATCTATAGATACGCAGTATTTT,CASSSRLGSIDTQYF
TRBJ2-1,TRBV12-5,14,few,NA,TGTGCTAGTGGTTTGCTAGAGGGCTACAATGAGCAGTTCTTC,CASGLLEGYNEQFF
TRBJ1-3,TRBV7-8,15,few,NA,TGTGCCAGCAGCTTAGTACAGGCTCCTGGAAACACCATATATTTT,CASSLVQAPGNTIYF
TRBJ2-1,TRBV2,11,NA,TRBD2,TGTGCCAGCAGGAGCGGGGGTGAGCAGTTCTTC,CASRSGGEQFF
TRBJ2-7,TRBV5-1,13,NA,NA,TGCGCCAGCAGCAGTCGACCCAGCTACGAGCAGTACTTC,CASSSRPSYEQYF
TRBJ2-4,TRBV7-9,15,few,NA,TGTGCCAGCAGCTTAGGAGGGGGGGCGCAAAACATTCAGTACTTC,CASSLGGGAQNIQYF
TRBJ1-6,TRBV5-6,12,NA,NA,TGTGCCAGCAGCTTGGGACAGGCCTTCCTCCACTTT,CASSLGQAFLHF
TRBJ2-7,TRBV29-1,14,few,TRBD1,TGCAGCGTTGAAGGGGGGACAGACACCTACGAGCAGTACTTC,CSVEGGTDTYEQYF